The next 2 T cell receptor beta chains were all read from a single sample in a study of T cell responses to AZD1222 COVID-19 vaccine. TCRdb's copy holds only in-frame clones and misses some; the assay was immunoSEQ multiplex PCR. This repertoire shows 95,000 to 100,000 clones, around 84% found once; its top ten account for 13% to 15%. The sample consisted of peripheral blood, taken 28 days after the second AZD1222 dose. Receptors originate from an adult who received the AZD1222 COVID-19 vaccine.

This sequence joins TRBV14 and TRBJ1-1; D gene uncertain. CDR3 size: 13 residues. The germline gives CDR1 SGHDN, CDR2 FVKESK. V dropped 6 bases and J dropped 0 bases, with 8 bases sitting between them. CDR3 amino acids: CASRDPLNTEAFF. The CDR3 nucleotides are TGTGCCAGCAGAGACCCTTTGAACACTGAAGCTTTCTTT.

The V call is TRBV7-2, the J call TRBJ2-1; 7 positions match TRBD2. Germline lookup yields CDR1 SGHTA and CDR2 FQGNSA. V shed 2 bases, J shed 8 bases, and the junction held 12 bases outside the gene matches. This CDR3 is built from 16 residues. The CDR3 loop reads CASSLYISGAQDEQFF. CDR3 sequence (DNA): TGTGCCAGCAGCTTATATATAAGCGGGGCTCAGGATGAGCAGTTCTTC.